Each of the 16 T cell receptor beta chains below was sequenced from the same sample in a study of cytomegalovirus exposure and HLA in healthy donors. This PCR relied on a set of 60 Vbeta primers and 13 Jbeta primers. The method was immunoSEQ multiplex PCR; TCRdb's version includes in-frame clones alone and lacks a portion of them. The repertoire includes approximately 150,000 clones, 76% of them detected once, and 1.8% sits in the top ten. Specimen: PBMCs. These receptors all stem from a man aged 40-49 years in good health and CMV-seronegative.

About this clone itself: At the DNA level, this CDR3 is encoded by other sequences in the same sample as well. The genes are TRBV4-1 and TRBJ2-7; D is possibly TRBD1 (6 bases). CDR1 is MGHRA and CDR2 is YSYEKL in the germline V gene. V lost 4 bases, J lost 0 bases, and 10 bases lay in between. This CDR3 is 14 amino acids long. CDR3 sequence: CASSPRDNSYEQYF. The CDR3 coding sequence is TGCGCCAGCAGCCCTCGGGACAACTCCTACGAGCAGTACTTC.

Written as DNA, the CDR3 is TGTGCCAGCACCAGGACTCAAAGCACTAATCAGCCCCAGCATTTT. This encodes CASTRTQSTNQPQHF. The chain is built from TRBV6-5 and TRBJ1-5, with no clear D. The V and J ends lost 7 bases and 4 bases respectively, with 17 bases between them. The CDR3 is made up of 15 amino acids. CDR1 is MNHEY, CDR2 SVGAGI, per germline.

Points on this clone: One end of the junction does not line up with germline, which may come from a read error. The V call is TRBV7-9, the J call TRBJ1-5; 7 bases fit TRBD1. Germline V lookup: CDR1 SEHNR, CDR2 FQNEAQ (reference sequence). There are 18 residues in the CDR3. The CDR3 bases are TGTTCCAGCAGCTGGGCCCGCGGGACAGTGGATAGCAATCAGCCCCAGCATTTT. Translating it yields CSSSWARGTVDSNQPQHF. The full variable domain, its missing parts supplied by reference TRBV7-9 and TRBJ1-5, is DTGVSQNPRHKITKRGQNVTFRCDPISEHNRLYWYRQTLGQGPEFLTYFQNEAQLEKSRLLSDRFSAERPKGSFSTLEIQRTEQGDSAMYLCSSSWARGTVDSNQPQHFGDGTRLSIL.

V usage is TRBV10-3 and J usage is TRBJ1-1; D gene uncertain. This CDR3 is 13 amino acids long. Deletions cut 4 bases from V and 1 base from J, with 7 bases between. Germline V gene data show CDR1 as ENHRY and CDR2 as SYGVKD. In DNA form, the CDR3 reads TGTGCCATCAGTGGGAGGGAGAACACTGAAGCTTTCTTT. This translates into CAISGRENTEAFF.

The rearrangement uses TRBV30 and TRBJ2-7; D possibly corresponds to TRBD1 (6 bases). The CDR3 has 12 amino acids. V was shortened by 2 bases and J by 11 bases, with 16 bases between the two germline ends. Germline V gene data show CDR1 as GTSNPN and CDR2 as SVGIG (reference sequence). The CDR3 sequence: CAWSPPGAREYF. CDR3 nucleotides: TGTGCCTGGAGTCCCCCAGGGGCAAGAGAGTACTTC.

The chain links TRBV11-2 to TRBJ1-6, with 8 nucleotides matching TRBD1. Germline values: CDR1 SGHAT, CDR2 FQNNGV. Unmatched junction bases numbered 9, after V lost 5 bases and J lost 15 bases. The CDR3 consists of 13 residues. The CDR3 nucleotides are TGTGCCAGCAGCCCCGGACAGGGCGGCAGCCTCCACTTT. Encoded protein: CASSPGQGGSLHF.

This clone was counted only a few times. J is TRBJ1-2 and V is TRBV28; D is ambiguous. Deletions cut 4 bases from V and 4 bases from J, with 7 bases between. This CDR3 spans 12 amino acids. In germline, CDR1 is MDHEN, CDR2 SYDVKM. This chain's CDR3 is CASSSGPYGYTF. CDR3 coding DNA: TGTGCCAGCAGTTCTGGGCCCTATGGCTACACCTTC.

The chain uses TRBV19 and TRBJ2-5; no clear D gene. CDR1 LNHDA and CDR2 SQIVND come from the germline V gene (reference sequence). The V gene lost 3 bases and the J gene lost 13 bases, with 12 bases spanning the gap. This CDR3 is 11 amino acids long. CDR3 amino acids: CASSIFARWYF. The CDR3 DNA reads TGTGCCAGTAGTATCTTCGCGAGGTGGTACTTC.

Comments on this clone: The junction does not match germline at one end; this may be a read error. The chain employs TRBV27 and TRBJ2-6; D is possibly TRBD1 (5 bases). This CDR3 comprises 20 residues. Germline V gene lookup returns CDR1 MNHEY and CDR2 SMNVEV (reference sequence). The CDR3 bases are TGTGCCAGCAGTTGGCTTGGCTCGACTGAGGTTAGCTCTGGGGCCAACGGCCTGACTTTC. Its translation is CASSWLGSTEVSSGANGLTF.

This chain links TRBV7-9 with TRBJ2-3; D unclear. CDR1 is SEHNR, CDR2 FQNEAQ, per germline (reference sequence). Trimming cost V 5 bases and J 4 bases, with 16 bases left between them. The CDR3 spans 15 residues. This CDR3 is CASSPPTLGPDTQYF. The CDR3 bases are TGTGCCAGCAGCCCTCCCACCCTGGGCCCAGATACGCAGTATTTT.

This sequence joins TRBV27 and TRBJ2-5; 14 bases map to TRBD2. Trimming cost V 3 bases and J 4 bases; bases outside gene matches: 4. CDR1 and CDR2 (germline): MNHEY, SMNVEV (reference sequence). The CDR3 sequence is 16 residues long. DNA of the CDR3: TGTGCCAGCAGTTTTCGGGGACTAGCGGGAGTAGAGACCCAGTACTTC. Amino acids: CASSFRGLAGVETQYF.

The chain couples TRBV9 to TRBJ2-7, with TRBD2 identical over 9 bases. This CDR3 comprises 15 residues. J was trimmed by 4 bases and V by 3 bases; bases with no gene match: 8. Germline CDR1 and CDR2: SGDLS and YYNGEE. Written as DNA, the CDR3 is TGTGCCAGCAGCGCAGCAGGTGGACTAGCGTACGAGCAGTACTTC. It codes for CASSAAGGLAYEQYF. Based on the CDR3 plus reference TRBV9 and TRBJ2-7, the full variable domain is DSGVTQTPKHLITATGQRVTLRCSPRSGDLSVYWYQQSLDQGLQFLIQYYNGEERAKGNILERFSAQQFPDLHSELNLSSLELGDSALYFCASSAAGGLAYEQYFGPGTRLTVT.

This clone was seen only a few times. DNA of the CDR3: TGTGCCAGCAGCGATAAAGGGGGTCCGGCCTACGAGCAGTACTTC. Translating gives CASSDKGGPAYEQYF. The rearrangement uses TRBV6-1 and TRBJ2-7; D might be TRBD1 (6 bases). Deletions cut 6 bases from V and 2 bases from J, with 17 bases between. CDR1 and CDR2 from the germline V gene are MNHNS and SASEGT. The CDR3 spans 15 residues.

This clone came up a few times. The V gene is TRBV10-3, the J gene TRBJ2-3, with 11 nucleotides matching TRBD2. Germline V lookup: CDR1 ENHRY, CDR2 SYGVKD. The CDR3 is 18 residues long. V lost 4 bases, J lost 0 bases, and 9 bases stayed unmatched. The CDR3 loop is CAISAPALAGVSTDTQYF. The CDR3 DNA follows: TGTGCCATCAGTGCACCGGCACTAGCGGGAGTTAGCACAGATACGCAGTATTTT.

This clone was recorded once. This chain uses TRBV4-1 with TRBJ2-7; D remains unclear. Germline loops: CDR1 MGHRA, CDR2 YSYEKL. The CDR3 extends over 14 amino acids. V lost 4 bases and J lost 1, with 11 bases in between. Here the CDR3 DNA reads TGCGCCAGCAGCCTACAGATGGTTTCCTACGAGCAGTACTTC. Protein: CASSLQMVSYEQYF.

V is TRBV5-1 and J is TRBJ2-1; maybe TRBD2 (6 bases). The V end lost 0 bases, the J end lost 5 bases, and 9 bases lay between the germline ends. Looked up from germline, CDR1 is SGHRS and CDR2 is YFSETQ. The length of the CDR3 is 14 residues. The CDR3 spells CASSLARTNNEQFF. For the CDR3, the DNA is TGCGCCAGCAGCTTGGCCCGGACTAACAATGAGCAGTTCTTC.